This TCR beta chain was captured by sequencing in a study of T cell responses to AZD1222 COVID-19 vaccine. Germline V CDR1 and CDR2: SGHNT, YYREEE (reference sequence). The CDR3 has 15 amino acids. Trimming stripped 1 base from V and 5 bases from J, with 15 bases between. The assay was immunoSEQ multiplex PCR, and TCRdb's table has in-frame clones only and misses some. The sample has approximately 80,000 clones, about nine tenths seen once. This specimen consisted of peripheral blood, obtained on day 0 of AZD1222 vaccination. The rearrangement links TRBV5-4 to TRBJ2-5, with D possibly called TRBD1 or TRBD2 (5 bases each). The clonotype originates from an adult in good health. CDR3 amino acids: CASSLFMGPGETQYF. CDR3 bases: TGTGCCAGCAGCTTGTTTATGGGACCAGGGGAGACCCAGTACTTC.